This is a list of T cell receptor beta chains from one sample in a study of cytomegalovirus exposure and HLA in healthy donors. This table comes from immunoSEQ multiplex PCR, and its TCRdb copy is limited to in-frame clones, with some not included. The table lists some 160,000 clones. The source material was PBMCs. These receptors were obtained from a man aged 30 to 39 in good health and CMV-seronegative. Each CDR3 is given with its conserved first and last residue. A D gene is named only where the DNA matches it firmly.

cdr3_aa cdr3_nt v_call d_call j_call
CASSQDSPAGELFF TGCGCCAGCAGCCAAGACTCCCCAGCCGGGGAGCTGTTTTTT TRBV4-3 - TRBJ2-2
CSVELWTGSTRTYNSPLHF TGCAGCGTTGAACTTTGGACAGGGTCTACCAGAACTTATAATTCACCCCTCCACTTT TRBV29-1 TRBD1 TRBJ1-6
CSASRGAEAFF TGCAGTGCTAGTAGGGGCGCAGAAGCTTTCTTT TRBV20-1 - TRBJ1-1
CASSLGEFPTNEQFF TGCGCCAGCAGCTTGGGAGAGTTCCCTACCAATGAGCAGTTCTTC TRBV5-1 - TRBJ2-1
CASSTTGSGYTF TGTGCCAGCAGCACTACAGGGTCCGGCTACACCTTC TRBV2 - TRBJ1-2
CASRRGEGMTEAFF TGTGCCAGTCGTCGGGGGGAGGGTATGACTGAAGCTTTCTTT TRBV19 - TRBJ1-1
CASRRQTGGQAYNEQFF TGTGCCAGCAGAAGACAAACGGGGGGACAAGCCTACAATGAGCAGTTCTTC TRBV5-4 - TRBJ2-1
CASSPLGLAGGSSYEQYF TGCGCCAGCAGCCCTTTGGGACTAGCGGGAGGTTCCTCCTACGAGCAGTACTTC TRBV4-1 TRBD2 TRBJ2-7
CASSLDTGVSETQYF TGTGCCAGCAGCTTAGACACGGGAGTCTCTGAGACCCAGTACTTC TRBV13 - TRBJ2-5
CASTDRGQPQHF TGTGCCAGCACAGACAGAGGTCAGCCCCAGCATTTT TRBV28 - TRBJ1-5
CASGPGLAGVYEQYF TGTGCTAGCGGTCCGGGACTAGCGGGGGTTTACGAGCAGTACTTC TRBV5-6 TRBD2 TRBJ2-7
CASSQDARLAGSYEQYF TGCGCCAGCAGCCAGGATGCCCGACTAGCGGGGAGCTACGAGCAGTACTTC TRBV4-3 TRBD2 TRBJ2-7
CASSLAVRRGGSKNTEAFF TGCGCCAGCAGCTTGGCCGTGAGACGGGGGGGGTCTAAGAACACTGAAGCTTTCTTT TRBV5-1 - TRBJ1-1
CAISDGARGIQYF TGTGCCATCAGTGATGGGGCGCGGGGCATTCAGTACTTC TRBV10-3 - TRBJ2-4
CASSLGLRAYEQYF TGTGCCAGCAGCTTAGGACTGCGGGCCTACGAGCAGTACTTC TRBV11-2 - TRBJ2-7
CASSRPQLEYGYTF TGTGCCAGCAGCCGCCCTCAATTAGAGTATGGCTACACCTTC TRBV4-2 - TRBJ1-2
CATSRVDYPAYEQYF TGTGCCACCAGCAGAGTTGACTACCCCGCCTACGAGCAGTACTTC TRBV15 - TRBJ2-7
CASGEDPGSGQETQYF TGTGCCAGCGGGGAAGATCCTGGGTCAGGGCAAGAGACCCAGTACTTC TRBV6-1 - TRBJ2-5
CASSSRTGTNTGELFF TGTGCCAGCAGCTCACGGACAGGGACGAACACCGGGGAGCTGTTTTTT TRBV5-6 TRBD1 TRBJ2-2
CASGPRAGGTYEQYF TGTGCCAGCGGACCCCGGGCAGGGGGTACCTACGAGCAGTACTTC TRBV6-1 TRBD1 TRBJ2-7
CASSYSSGGSYEQYF TGTGCCAGCAGTTACTCGAGTGGCGGTTCCTACGAGCAGTACTTC TRBV6-5 - TRBJ2-7
CASSIVGTGADYGYTF TGTGCCAGTAGTATAGTGGGGACAGGGGCGGACTATGGCTACACCTTC TRBV19 TRBD1 TRBJ1-2
CASSISGLADNEQFF TGTGCCAGTAGTATCTCGGGACTAGCAGACAATGAGCAGTTCTTC TRBV19 TRBD2 TRBJ2-1
CAISSGGGVWATVTGELFF TGTGCCATCAGCTCGGGAGGGGGCGTTTGGGCCACGGTCACCGGGGAGCTGTTTTTT TRBV10-3 - TRBJ2-2
CASREGGENIQYF TGTGCCAGCAGAGAAGGGGGAGAAAACATTCAGTACTTC TRBV6-5 - TRBJ2-4
CASSPRRINQEGEAFF TGCGCCAGCAGCCCCCGTCGGATAAATCAGGAGGGTGAAGCTTTCTTT TRBV4-1 - TRBJ1-1
CASSLVTRQNTGELFF TGTGCCAGCAGCTTAGTAACCAGGCAAAACACCGGGGAGCTGTTTTTT TRBV7-6 - TRBJ2-2
CATSPEGDGYTF TGCGCCACCTCGCCTGAAGGAGATGGCTACACCTTC TRBV5-1 - TRBJ1-2
CASSSTSGSFYEQYF TGTGCCAGCAGTTCTACTAGCGGGAGTTTTTACGAGCAGTACTTC TRBV27 TRBD2 TRBJ2-7
CASSHGAGYSYNEQFF TGTGCCAGCAGCCATGGAGCGGGATACTCCTACAATGAGCAGTTCTTC TRBV14 TRBD2 TRBJ2-1
CASSDSAGRTDTQYF TGTGCCAGCAGTGACTCCGCGGGCCGCACAGATACGCAGTATTTT TRBV6-4 - TRBJ2-3
CVRSLRRTPSDGYTF TGTGTCAGAAGCTTGAGGAGGACTCCGAGCGATGGCTACACCTTC TRBV7-5 - TRBJ1-2
CASKTRGYSGNTIYF TGTGCCAGCAAAACTCGGGGATACTCTGGAAACACCATATATTTT TRBV5-6 - TRBJ1-3
CASAEGLANTGELFF TGTGCTAGTGCCGAGGGACTAGCGAACACCGGGGAGCTGTTTTTT TRBV12-5 TRBD2 TRBJ2-2
CASSFPKTGNTGELFF TGTGCCAGCAGCTTCCCCAAAACGGGGAACACCGGGGAGCTGTTTTTT TRBV7-6 - TRBJ2-2
CASSTPTGAGGPSGELFF TGTGCCAGCAGTACCCCCACTGGCGCGGGAGGGCCGAGCGGGGAGCTGTTTTTT TRBV27 TRBD2 TRBJ2-2
CASSGQGFGISYQPQHF TGTGCCAGCAGCGGACAGGGCTTCGGAATAAGCTATCAGCCCCAGCATTTT TRBV5-8 TRBD1 TRBJ1-5